Included here is one T cell receptor beta chain sequence, with context. These data come from a study of shared T cell receptors in the human thymus. Generated by immunoSEQ multiplex PCR, the TCRdb table keeps only in-frame clones and is missing some. The sample has under 850,000 clones; around nine tenths are singletons. Trimming took 5 bases from V and 3 from J; bases not matched to a gene: 13. There are 17 residues in the CDR3. Germline CDR1 reads SNHLY; CDR2 reads FYNNEI. The sample also formed part of further work on human thymus T cells. That source reports: The source of the thymus tissue was resections taken during corrective heart surgery. Repertoires from thymus and blood appeared to show biased V and J gene usage. Unrelated individuals reportedly shared highly overlapping thymic TCR repertoires.

This sequence originates from a boy under two years old with a congenital heart defect. The rearrangement uses TRBV2 and TRBJ1-1; 9 bases align to TRBD1. Sequences were obtained from thymocytes. The CDR3 sequence is CASSTQGAPGKDTEAFF. The DNA for the CDR3 is TGTGCCAGCAGTACACAGGGGGCGCCCGGGAAGGACACTGAAGCTTTCTTT.